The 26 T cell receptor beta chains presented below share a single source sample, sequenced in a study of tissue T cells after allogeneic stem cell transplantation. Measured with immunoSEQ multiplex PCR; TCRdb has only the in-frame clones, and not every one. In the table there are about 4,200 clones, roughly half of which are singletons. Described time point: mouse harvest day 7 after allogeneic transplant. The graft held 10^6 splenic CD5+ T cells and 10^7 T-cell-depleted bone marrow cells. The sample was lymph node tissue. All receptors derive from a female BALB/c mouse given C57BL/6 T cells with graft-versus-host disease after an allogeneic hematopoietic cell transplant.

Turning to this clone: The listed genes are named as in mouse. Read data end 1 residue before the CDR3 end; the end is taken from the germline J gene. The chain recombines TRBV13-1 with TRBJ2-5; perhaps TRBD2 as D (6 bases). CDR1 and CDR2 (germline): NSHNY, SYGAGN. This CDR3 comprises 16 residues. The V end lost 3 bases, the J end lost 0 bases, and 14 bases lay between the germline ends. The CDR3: CASSVPRDFNQDTQYF. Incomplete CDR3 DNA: TGTGCCAGCAGTGTCCCCCGGGACTTTAACCAAGACACCCAGTAC.

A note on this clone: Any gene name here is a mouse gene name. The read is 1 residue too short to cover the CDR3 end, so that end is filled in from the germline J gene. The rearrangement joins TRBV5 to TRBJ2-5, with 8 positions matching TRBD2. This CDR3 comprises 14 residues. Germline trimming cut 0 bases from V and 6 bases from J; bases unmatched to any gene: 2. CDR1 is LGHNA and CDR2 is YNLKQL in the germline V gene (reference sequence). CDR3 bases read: TGTGCCAGCAGCCAAGACTGGGGGGCGGACACCCAGTAC. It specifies CASSQDWGADTQY. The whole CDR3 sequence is CASSQDWGADTQYF.

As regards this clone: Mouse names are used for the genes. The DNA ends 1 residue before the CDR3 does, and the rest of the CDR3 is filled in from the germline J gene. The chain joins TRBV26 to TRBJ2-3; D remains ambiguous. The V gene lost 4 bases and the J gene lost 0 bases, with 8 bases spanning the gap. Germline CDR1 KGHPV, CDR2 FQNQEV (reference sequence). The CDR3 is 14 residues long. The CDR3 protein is CASSPTTSAETLYF. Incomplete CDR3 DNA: TGTGCCAGCAGTCCGACAACTAGTGCAGAAACGCTGTAT.

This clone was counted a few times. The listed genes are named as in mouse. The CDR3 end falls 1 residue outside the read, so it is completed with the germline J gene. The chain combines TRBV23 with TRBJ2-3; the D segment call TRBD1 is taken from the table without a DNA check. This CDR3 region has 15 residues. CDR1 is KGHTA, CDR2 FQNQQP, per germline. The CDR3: CSSSQTRGGAETLYF. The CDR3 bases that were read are TGCTCCAGCAGTCAAACCAGGGGAGGTGCAGAAACGCTGTAT.

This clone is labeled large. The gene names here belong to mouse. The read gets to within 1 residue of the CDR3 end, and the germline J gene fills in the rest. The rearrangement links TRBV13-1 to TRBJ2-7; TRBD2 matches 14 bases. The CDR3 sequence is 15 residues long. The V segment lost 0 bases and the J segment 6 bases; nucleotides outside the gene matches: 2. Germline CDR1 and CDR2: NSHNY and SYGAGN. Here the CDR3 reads CASSDGGLGGLEQYF. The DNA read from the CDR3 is TGTGCCAGCAGTGATGGGGGACTGGGGGGGCTTGAACAGTAC.

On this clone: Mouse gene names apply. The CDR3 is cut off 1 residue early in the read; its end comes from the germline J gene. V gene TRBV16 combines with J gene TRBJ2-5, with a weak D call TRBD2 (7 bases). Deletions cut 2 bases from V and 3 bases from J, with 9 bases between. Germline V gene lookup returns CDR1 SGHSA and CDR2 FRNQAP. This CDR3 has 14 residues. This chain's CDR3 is CASSLRGAQDTQYF. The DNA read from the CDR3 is TGTGCAAGCAGCTTAAGGGGGGCGCAAGACACCCAGTAC.

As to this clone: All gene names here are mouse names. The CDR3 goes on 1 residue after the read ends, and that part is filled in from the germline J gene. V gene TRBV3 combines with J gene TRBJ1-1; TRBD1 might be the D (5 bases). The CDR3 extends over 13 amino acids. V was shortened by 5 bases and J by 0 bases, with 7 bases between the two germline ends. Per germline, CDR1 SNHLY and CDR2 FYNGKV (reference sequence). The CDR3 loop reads CASSRQSNTEVFF. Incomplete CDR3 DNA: TGTGCCAGCAGCCGACAGTCAAACACAGAAGTCTTC.

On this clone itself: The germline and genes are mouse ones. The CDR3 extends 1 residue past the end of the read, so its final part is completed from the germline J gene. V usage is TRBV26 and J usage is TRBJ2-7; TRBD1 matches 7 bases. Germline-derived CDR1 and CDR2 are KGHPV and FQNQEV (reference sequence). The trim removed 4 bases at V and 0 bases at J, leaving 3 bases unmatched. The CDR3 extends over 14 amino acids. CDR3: CASSPGQNSYEQYF. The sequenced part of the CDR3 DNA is TGTGCCAGCAGTCCGGGACAGAACTCCTATGAACAGTAC.

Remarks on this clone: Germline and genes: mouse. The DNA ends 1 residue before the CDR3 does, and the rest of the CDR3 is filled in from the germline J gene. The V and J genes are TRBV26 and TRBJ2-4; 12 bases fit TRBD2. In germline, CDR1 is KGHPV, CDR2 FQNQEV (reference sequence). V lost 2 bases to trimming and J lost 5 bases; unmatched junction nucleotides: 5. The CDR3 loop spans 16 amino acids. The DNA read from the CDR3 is TGTGCCAGCAGTCTGGACTGGGGGGGCGCTCGAAACACCTTGTAC. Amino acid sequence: CASSLDWGGARNTLY. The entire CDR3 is CASSLDWGGARNTLYF.

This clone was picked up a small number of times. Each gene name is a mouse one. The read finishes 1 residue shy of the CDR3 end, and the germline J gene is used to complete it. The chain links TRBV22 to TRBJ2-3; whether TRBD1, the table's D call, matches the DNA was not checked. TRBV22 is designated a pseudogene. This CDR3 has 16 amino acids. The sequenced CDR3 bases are TGTGCCAGCAGTTGTTCTAGGGTTTCTAGTGCAGAAACGCTGTAT. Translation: CASSCSRVSSAETLY. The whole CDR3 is CASSCSRVSSAETLYF.

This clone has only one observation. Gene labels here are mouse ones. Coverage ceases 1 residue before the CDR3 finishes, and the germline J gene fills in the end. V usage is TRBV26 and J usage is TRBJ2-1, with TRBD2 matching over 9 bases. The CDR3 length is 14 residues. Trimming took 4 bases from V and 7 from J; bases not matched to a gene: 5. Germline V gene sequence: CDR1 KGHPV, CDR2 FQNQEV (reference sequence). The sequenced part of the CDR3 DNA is TGTGCCAGCAGTCGAGTGGGGGGGCGCGCTGAGCAGTTC. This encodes CASSRVGGRAEQF. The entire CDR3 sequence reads CASSRVGGRAEQFF. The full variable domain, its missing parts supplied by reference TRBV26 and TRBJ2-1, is NSKVIQTPRYLVKGQGQKAKMRCIPEKGHPVVFWYQQNKNNEFKFLINFQNQEVLQQIDMTEKRFSAECPSNSPCSLEIQSSEAGDSALYLCASSRVGGRAEQFFGPGTRLTVL.

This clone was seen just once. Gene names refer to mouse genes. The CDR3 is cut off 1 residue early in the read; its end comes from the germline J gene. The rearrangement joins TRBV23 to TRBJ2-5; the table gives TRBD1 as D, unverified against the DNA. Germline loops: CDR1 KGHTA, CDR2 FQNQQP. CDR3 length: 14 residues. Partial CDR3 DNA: TGCTCCAGCAGTCATAGGGGTAACCAAGACACCCAGTAC. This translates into CSSSHRGNQDTQY. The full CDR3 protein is CSSSHRGNQDTQYF.

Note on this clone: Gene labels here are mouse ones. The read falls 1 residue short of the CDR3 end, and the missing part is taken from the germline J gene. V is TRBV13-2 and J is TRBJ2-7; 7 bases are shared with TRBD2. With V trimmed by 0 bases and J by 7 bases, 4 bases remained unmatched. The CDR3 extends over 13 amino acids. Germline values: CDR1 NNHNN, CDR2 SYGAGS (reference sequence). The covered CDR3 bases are TGTGCCAGCGGTGATGTTGGGGGGAGGGAACAGTAC. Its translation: CASGDVGGREQY. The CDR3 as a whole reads CASGDVGGREQYF.

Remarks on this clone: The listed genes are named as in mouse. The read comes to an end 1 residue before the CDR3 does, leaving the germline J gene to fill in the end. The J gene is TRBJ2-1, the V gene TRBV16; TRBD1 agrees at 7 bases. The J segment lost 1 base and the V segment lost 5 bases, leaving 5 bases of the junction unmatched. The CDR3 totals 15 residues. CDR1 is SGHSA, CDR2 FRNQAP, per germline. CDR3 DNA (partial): TGTGCAAGCAGCGATACAGGGGAAAACTATGCTGAGCAGTTC. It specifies CASSDTGENYAEQF. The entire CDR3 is CASSDTGENYAEQFF.

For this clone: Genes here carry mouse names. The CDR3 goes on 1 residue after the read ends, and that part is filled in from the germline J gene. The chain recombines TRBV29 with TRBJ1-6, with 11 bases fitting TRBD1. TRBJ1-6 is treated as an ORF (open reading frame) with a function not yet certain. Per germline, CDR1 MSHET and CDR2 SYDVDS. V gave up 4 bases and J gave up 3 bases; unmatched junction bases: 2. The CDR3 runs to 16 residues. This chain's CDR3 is CASSWGTGGYNSPLYF. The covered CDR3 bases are TGTGCTAGCAGTTGGGGGACAGGGGGCTATAATTCGCCCCTCTAC.

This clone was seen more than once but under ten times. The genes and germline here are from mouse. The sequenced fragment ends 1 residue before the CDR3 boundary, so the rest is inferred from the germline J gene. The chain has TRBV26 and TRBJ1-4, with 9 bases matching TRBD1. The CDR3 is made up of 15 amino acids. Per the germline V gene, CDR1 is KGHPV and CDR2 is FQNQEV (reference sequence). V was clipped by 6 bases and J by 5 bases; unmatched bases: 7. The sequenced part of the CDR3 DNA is TGTGCCAGCAGCAGACAGGGGGGAGGAAACGAAAGATTATTT. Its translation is CASSRQGGGNERLF. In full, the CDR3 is CASSRQGGGNERLFF.

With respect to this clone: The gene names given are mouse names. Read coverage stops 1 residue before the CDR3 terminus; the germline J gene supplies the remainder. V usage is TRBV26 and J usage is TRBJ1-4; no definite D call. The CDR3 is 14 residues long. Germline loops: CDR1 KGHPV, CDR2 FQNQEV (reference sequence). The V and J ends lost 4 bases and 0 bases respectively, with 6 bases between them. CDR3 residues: CASSRSISNERLFF. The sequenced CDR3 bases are TGTGCCAGCAGTCGGAGTATTTCCAACGAAAGATTATTT.

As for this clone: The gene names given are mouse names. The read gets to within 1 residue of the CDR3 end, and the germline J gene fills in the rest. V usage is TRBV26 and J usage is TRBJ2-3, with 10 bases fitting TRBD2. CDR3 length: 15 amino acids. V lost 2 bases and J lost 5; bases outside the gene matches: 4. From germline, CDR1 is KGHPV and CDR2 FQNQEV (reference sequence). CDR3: CASSLPGGALETLYF. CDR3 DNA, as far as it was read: TGTGCCAGCAGTCTGCCTGGGGGGGCGCTAGAAACGCTGTAT.

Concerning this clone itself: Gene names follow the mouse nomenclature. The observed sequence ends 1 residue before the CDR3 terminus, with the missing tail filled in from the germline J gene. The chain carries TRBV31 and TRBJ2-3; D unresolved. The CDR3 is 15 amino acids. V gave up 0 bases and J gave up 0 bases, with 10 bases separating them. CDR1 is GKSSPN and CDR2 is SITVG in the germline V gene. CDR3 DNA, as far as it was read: TGTGCCTGGAGTCTGGGGTCATCTAGTGCAGAAACGCTGTAT. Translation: CAWSLGSSSAETLY. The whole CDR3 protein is CAWSLGSSSAETLYF. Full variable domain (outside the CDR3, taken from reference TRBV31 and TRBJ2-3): AQTIHQWPVAEIKAVGSPLSLGCTIKGKSSPNLYWYWQATGGTLQQLFYSITVGQVESVVQLNLSASRPKDDQFILSTEKLLLSHSGFYLCAWSLGSSSAETLYFGSGTRLTVL.

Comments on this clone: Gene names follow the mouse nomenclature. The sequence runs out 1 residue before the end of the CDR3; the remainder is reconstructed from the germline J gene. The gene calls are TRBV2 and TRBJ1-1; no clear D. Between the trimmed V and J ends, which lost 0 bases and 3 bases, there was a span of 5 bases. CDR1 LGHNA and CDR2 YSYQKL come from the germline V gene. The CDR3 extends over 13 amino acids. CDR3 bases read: TGTGCCAGCAGCCAAGACACAGACACAGAAGTCTTC. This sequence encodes CASSQDTDTEVF. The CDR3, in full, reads CASSQDTDTEVFF. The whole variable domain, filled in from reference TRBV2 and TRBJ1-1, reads DPKIIQKPKYLVAVTGSEKILICEQYLGHNAMYWYRQSAKKPLEFMFSYSYQKLMDNQTASSRFQPQSSKKNHLDLQITALKPDDSATYFCASSQDTDTEVFFGKGTRLTVV.

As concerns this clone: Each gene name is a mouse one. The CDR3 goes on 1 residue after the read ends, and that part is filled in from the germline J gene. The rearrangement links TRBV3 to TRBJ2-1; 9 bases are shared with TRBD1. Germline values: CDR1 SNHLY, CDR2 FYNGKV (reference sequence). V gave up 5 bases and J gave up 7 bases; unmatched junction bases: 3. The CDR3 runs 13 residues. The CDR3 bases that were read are TGTGCCAGCAGCCGACAGGGGGGAGCTGAGCAGTTC. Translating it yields CASSRQGGAEQF. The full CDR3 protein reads CASSRQGGAEQFF.

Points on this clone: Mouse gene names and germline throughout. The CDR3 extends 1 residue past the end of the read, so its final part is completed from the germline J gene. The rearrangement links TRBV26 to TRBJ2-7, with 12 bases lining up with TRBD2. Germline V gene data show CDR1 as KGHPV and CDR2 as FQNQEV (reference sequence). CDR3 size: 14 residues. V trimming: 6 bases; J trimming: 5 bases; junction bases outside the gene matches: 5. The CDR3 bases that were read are TGTGCCAGCAGCTTCCGGGACTGGGGGGATGAACAGTAC. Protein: CASSFRDWGDEQY. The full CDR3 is CASSFRDWGDEQYF. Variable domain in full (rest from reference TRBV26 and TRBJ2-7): NSKVIQTPRYLVKGQGQKAKMRCIPEKGHPVVFWYQQNKNNEFKFLINFQNQEVLQQIDMTEKRFSAECPSNSPCSLEIQSSEAGDSALYLCASSFRDWGDEQYFGPGTRLTVL.

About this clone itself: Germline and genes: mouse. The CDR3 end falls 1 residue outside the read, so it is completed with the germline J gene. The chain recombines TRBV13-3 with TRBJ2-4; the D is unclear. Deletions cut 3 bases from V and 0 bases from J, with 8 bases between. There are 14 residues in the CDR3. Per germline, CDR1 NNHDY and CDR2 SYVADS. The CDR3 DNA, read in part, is TGTGCCAGCAGTGTGGACGATAGTCAAAACACCTTGTAC. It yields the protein CASSVDDSQNTLY. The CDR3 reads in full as CASSVDDSQNTLYF.

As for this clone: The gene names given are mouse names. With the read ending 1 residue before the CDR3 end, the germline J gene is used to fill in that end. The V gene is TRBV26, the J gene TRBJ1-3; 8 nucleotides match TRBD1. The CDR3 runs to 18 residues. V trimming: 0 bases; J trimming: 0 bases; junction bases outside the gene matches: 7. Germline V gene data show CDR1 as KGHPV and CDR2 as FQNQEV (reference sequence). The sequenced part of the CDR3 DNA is TGTGCCAGCAGTCTGTCGACAGGGGCAGGTTATTCTGGAAATACGCTCTAT. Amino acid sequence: CASSLSTGAGYSGNTLY. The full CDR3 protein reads CASSLSTGAGYSGNTLYF.

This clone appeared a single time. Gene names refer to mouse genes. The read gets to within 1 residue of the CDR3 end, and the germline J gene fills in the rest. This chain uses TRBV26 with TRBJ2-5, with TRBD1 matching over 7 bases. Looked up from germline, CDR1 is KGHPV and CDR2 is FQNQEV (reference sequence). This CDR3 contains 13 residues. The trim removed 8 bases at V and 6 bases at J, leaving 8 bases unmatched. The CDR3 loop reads CASARQGEDTQYF. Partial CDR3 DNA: TGTGCCAGCGCCCGACAGGGTGAGGACACCCAGTAC.

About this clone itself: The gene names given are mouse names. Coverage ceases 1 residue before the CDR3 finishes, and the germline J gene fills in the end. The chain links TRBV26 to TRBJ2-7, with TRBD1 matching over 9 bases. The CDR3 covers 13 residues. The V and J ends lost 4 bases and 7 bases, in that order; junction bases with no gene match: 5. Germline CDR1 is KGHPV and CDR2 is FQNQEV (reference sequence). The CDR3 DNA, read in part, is TGTGCCAGCAGTCCCGGGACAGGGCGAGAACAGTAC. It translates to CASSPGTGREQY. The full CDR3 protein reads CASSPGTGREQYF.